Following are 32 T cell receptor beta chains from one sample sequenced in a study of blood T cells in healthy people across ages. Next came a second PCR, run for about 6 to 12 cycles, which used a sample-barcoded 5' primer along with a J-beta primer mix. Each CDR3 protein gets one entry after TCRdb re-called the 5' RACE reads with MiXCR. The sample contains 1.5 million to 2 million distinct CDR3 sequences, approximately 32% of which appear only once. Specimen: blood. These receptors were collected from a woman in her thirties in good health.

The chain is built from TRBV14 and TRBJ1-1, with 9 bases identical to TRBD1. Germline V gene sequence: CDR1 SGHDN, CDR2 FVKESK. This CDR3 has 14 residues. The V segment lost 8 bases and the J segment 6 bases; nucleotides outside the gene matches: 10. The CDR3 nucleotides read TGTGCCAGCCAGTACGGACAGGGGACCGCTGAAGCTTTCTTT. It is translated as CASQYGQGTAEAFF.

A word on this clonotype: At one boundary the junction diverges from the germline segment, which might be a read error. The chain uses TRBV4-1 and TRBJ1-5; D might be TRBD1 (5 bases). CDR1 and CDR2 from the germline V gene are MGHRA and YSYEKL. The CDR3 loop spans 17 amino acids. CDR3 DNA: TGCACCAGCAGTCACCCAAATGGGAGGGGTAGCAATCAGCCCCAGCATTTT. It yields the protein CTSSHPNGRGSNQPQHF.

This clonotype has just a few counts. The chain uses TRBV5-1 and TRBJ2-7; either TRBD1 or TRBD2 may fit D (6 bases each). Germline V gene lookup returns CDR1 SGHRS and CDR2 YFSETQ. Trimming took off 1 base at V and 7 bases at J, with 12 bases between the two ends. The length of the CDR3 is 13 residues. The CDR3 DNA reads TGCGCCAGCAGCTTGAGGGGGGTCGGGGAGCAGTACTTC. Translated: CASSLRGVGEQYF.

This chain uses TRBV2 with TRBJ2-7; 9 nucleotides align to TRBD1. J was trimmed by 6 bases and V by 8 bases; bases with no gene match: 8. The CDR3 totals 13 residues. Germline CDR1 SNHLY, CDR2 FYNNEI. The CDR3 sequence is CASGGTGQGEQYF. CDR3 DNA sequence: TGTGCCAGCGGGGGGACAGGGCAAGGCGAGCAGTACTTC.

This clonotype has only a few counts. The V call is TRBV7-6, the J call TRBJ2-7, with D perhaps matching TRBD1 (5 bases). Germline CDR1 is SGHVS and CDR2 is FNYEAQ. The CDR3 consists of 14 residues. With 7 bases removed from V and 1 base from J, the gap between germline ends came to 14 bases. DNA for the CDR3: TGTGCCAGCAAGGTGACAGCAACATCCTACGAGCAGTACTTC. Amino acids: CASKVTATSYEQYF.

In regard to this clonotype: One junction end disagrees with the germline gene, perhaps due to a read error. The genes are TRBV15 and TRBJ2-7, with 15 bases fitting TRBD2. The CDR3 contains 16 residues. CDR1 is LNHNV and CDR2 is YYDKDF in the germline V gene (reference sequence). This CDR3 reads CATSRDRGLAGGKQDF. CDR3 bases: TGTGCCACCAGCAGAGATAGGGGACTAGCGGGAGGAAAGCAGGACTTC.

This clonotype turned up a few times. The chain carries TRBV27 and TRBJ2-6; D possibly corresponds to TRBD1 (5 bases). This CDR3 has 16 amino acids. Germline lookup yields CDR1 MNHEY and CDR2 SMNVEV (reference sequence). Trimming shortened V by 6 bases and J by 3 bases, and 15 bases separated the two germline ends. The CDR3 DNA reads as TGTGCCAGCAGCTCTAATACAGGTGGTGGGGCCAACGTCCTGACTTTC. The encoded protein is CASSSNTGGGANVLTF.

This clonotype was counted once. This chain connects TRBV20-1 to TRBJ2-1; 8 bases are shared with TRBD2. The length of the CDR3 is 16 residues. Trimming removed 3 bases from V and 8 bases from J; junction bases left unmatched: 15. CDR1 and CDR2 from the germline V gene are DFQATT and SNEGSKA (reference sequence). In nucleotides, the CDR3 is TGCAGTGCTAGCCCCCCCAGCGGGGGACTTCACGATGAGCAGTTCTTC. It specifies CSASPPSGGLHDEQFF.

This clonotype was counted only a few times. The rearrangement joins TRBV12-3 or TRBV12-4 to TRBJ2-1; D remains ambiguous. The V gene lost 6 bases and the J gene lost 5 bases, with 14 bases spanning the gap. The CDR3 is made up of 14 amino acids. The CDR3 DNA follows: TGTGCCAGCAGGTTGTCCGGAAGTAACAATGAGCAGTTCTTC. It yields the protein CASRLSGSNNEQFF.

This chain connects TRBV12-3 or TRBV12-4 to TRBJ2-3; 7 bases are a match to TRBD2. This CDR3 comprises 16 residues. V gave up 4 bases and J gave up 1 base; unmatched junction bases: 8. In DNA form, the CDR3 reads TGTGCCAGCAGTTCCACCGAGAGCGGGGGCACAGATACGCAGTATTTT. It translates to CASSSTESGGTDTQYF.

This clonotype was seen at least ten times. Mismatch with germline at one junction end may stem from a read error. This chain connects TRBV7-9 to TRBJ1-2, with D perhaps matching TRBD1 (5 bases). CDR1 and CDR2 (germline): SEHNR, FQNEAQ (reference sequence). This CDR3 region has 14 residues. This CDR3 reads CASSLQGAGYGYTF. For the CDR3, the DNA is TGCGCCAGCAGCTTGCAGGGCGCGGGTTATGGCTACACCTTC.

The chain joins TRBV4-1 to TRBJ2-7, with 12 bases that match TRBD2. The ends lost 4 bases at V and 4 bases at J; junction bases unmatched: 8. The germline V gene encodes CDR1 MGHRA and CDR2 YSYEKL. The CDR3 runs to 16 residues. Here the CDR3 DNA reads TGCGCCAGCAGCCCCGGACTAGCGGGGAGATTTTACGAGCAGTACTTC. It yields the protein CASSPGLAGRFYEQYF.

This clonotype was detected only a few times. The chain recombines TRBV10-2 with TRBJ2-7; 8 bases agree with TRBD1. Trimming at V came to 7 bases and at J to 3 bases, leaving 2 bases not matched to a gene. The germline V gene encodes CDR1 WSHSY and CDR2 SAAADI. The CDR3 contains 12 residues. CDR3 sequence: CASNTGGYEQYF. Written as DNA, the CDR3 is TGCGCCAGCAATACAGGGGGCTACGAGCAGTACTTC.

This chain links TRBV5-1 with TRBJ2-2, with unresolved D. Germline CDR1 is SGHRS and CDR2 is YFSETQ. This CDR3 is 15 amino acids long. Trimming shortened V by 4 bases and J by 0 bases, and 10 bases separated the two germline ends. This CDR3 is CASSPARSNTGELFF. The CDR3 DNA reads TGCGCCAGCAGCCCGGCCCGTTCGAACACCGGGGAGCTGTTTTTT.

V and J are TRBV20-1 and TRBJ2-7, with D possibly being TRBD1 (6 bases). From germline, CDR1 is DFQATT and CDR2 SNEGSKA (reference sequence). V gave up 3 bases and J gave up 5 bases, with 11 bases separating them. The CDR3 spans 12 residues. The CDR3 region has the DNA TGCAGTGCTAGTCGAGGGGGAAACGAGCAGTACTTC. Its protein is CSASRGGNEQYF.

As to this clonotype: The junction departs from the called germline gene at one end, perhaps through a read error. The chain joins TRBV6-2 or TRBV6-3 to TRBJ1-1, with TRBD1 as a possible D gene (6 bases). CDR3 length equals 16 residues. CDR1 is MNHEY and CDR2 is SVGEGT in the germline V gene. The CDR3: CVSSGSRPRGDTEAFF. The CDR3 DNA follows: TGTGTCAGCAGTGGGTCAAGGCCGAGGGGGGACACTGAAGCTTTCTTT.

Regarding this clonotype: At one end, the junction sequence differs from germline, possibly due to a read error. The CDR3 region has the DNA TGTGCCGGCAGTGCCTTACTTGGGATGGATGAGCAGTTCTTC. The encoded protein is CAGSALLGMDEQFF. The chain joins TRBV2 to TRBJ2-1; D uncertain. Looked up from germline, CDR1 is SNHLY and CDR2 is FYNNEI. This CDR3 spans 14 amino acids.

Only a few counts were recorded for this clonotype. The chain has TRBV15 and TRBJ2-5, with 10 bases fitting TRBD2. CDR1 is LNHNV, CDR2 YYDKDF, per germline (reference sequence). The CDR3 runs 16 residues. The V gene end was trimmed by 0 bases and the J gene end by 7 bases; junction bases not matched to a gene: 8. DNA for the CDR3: TGTGCCACCAGCAGAGAGATAGCGGGAGGAAGAATGACCCAGTACTTC. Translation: CATSREIAGGRMTQYF. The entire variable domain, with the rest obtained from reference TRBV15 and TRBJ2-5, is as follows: DAMVIQNPRYQVTQFGKPVTLSCSQTLNHNVMYWYQQKSSQAPKLLFHYYDKDFNNEADTPDNFQSRRPNTSFCFLDIRSPGLGDTAMYLCATSREIAGGRMTQYFGPGTRLLVL.

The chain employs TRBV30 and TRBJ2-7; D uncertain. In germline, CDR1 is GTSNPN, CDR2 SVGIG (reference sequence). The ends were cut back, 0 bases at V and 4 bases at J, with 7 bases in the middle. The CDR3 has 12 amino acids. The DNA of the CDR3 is TGTGCCTGGAGTGTAGAGCTTTACGAGCAGTACTTC. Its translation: CAWSVELYEQYF.

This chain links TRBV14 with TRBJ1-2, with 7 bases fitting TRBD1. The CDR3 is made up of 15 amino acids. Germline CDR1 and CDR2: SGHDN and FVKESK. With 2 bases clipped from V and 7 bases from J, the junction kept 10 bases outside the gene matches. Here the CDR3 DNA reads TGTGCCAGCAGCCAAAACAGGGGAACTTCTTCTGGCTACACCTTC. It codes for CASSQNRGTSSGYTF.

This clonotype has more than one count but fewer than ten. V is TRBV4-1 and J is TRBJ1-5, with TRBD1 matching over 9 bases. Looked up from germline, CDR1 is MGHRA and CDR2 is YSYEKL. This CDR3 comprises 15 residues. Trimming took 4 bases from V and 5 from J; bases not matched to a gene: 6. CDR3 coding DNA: TGCGCCAGCAGCCTTAGACAGGGGGGGGATCAGCCCCAGCATTTT. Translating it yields CASSLRQGGDQPQHF.

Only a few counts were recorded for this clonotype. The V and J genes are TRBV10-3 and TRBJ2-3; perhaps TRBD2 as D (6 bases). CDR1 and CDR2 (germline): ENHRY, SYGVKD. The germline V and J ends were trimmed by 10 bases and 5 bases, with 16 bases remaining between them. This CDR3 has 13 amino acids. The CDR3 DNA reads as TGTGCCACAGACGGGGGAATGGGAGATACGCAGTATTTT. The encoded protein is CATDGGMGDTQYF.

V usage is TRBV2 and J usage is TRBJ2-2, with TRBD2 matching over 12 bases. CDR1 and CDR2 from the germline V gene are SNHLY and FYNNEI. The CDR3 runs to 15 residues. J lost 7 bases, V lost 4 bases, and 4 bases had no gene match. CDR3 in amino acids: CASSVGLAGGGELFF. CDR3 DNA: TGTGCCAGCAGTGTGGGACTAGCGGGCGGCGGGGAGCTGTTTTTT.

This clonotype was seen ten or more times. DNA for the CDR3: TGCAGCGTTGAAGATGCGGGGGACGAGCAGTACTTC. Amino acids: CSVEDAGDEQYF. The V and J genes are TRBV29-1 and TRBJ2-7, with TRBD2 identical over 7 bases. The CDR3 covers 12 residues. The trim removed 0 bases at V and 5 bases at J, leaving 1 base unmatched. Germline V gives CDR1 SQVTM, CDR2 ANQGSEA.

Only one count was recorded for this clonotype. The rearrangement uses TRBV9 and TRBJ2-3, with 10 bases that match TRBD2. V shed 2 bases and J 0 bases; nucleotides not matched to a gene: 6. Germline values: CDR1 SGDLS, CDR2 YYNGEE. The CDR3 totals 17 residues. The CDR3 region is CASSVPFSGGSTDTQYF. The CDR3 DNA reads TGTGCCAGCAGCGTCCCATTTAGCGGGGGGAGCACAGATACGCAGTATTTT.

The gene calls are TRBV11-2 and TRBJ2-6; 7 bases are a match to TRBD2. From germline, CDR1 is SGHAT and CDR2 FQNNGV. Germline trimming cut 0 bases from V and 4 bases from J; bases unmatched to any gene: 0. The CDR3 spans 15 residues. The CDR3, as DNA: TGTGCCAGCAGCTTAGACGGGAGGGGGGCCAACGTCCTGACTTTC. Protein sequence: CASSLDGRGANVLTF.

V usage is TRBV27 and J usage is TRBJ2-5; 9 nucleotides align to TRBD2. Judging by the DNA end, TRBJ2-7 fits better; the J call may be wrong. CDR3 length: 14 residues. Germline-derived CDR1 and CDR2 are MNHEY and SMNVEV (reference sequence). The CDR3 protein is CASGYSGSTYEQYF. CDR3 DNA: TGTGCCAGCGGCTATAGCGGGAGTACCTACGAGCAGTACTTC.

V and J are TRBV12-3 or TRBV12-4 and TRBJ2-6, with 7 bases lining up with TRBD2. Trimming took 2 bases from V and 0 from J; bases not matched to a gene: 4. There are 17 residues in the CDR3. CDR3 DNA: TGTGCCAGCAGTTTAAGGGGACTAAACTCTGGGGCCAACGTCCTGACTTTC. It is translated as CASSLRGLNSGANVLTF.

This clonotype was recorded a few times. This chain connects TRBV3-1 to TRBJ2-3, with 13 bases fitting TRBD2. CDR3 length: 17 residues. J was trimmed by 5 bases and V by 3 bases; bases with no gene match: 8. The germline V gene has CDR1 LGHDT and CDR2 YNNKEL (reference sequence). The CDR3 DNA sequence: TGTGCCAGCAGCCAGTCAGGACTAGCGGGGGTGGGAGATACGCAGTATTTT. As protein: CASSQSGLAGVGDTQYF.

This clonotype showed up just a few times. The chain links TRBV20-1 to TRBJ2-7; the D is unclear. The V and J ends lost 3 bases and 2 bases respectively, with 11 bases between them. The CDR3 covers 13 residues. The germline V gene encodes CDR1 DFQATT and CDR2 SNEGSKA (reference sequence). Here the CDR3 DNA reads TGCAGTGCTAGGACGGACGGAACCTACGAGCAGTACTTC. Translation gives CSARTDGTYEQYF.

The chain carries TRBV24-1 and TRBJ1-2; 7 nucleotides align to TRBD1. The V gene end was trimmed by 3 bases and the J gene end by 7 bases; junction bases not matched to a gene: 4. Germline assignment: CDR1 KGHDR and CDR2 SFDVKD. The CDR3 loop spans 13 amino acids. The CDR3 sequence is CATSDRQGRGYTF. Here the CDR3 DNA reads TGTGCCACCAGTGATAGACAGGGTCGTGGCTACACCTTC.

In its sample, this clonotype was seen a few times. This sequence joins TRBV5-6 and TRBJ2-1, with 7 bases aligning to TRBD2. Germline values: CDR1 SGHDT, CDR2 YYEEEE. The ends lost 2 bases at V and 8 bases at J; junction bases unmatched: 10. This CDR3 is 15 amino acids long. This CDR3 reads CASSFGGRAGDEQFF. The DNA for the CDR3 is TGTGCCAGCAGCTTCGGCGGGAGAGCGGGCGATGAGCAGTTCTTC.